This T cell receptor (beta chain) derives from a study of beta chain features in type 1 diabetes. Study results and limitations: For patients, the naive, central memory and Treg TCRB repertoires appeared more alike than for healthy donors. Significant though moderate, a shortening of TCRB CDR3s appeared in all four CD4+ subsets of Type 1 diabetes patients.

A note on this clone: Its antigen is currently unknown.

All of the isolated RNA was reverse transcribed, so expressed TCRB transcripts were sequenced. Here immunoSEQ multiplex PCR was the method, and the copy in TCRdb shows in-frame clones only, minus some. The sample lists around 140,000 clones; around 10% were seen once. Germline V CDR1 and CDR2: LGHNA, YSLEER. The CDR3 has 16 residues. The J segment lost 5 bases and the V segment lost 2 bases, leaving 8 bases of the junction unmatched. J is TRBJ2-1 and V is TRBV4-3; 8 positions agree with TRBD2. The receptor was derived from a man between 25 and 39 years old with type 1 diabetes. Material: central memory CD4+ T cells from blood. For the CDR3, the DNA is TGCGCCAGCAGCCAAAATGTGGCGGGGGGAAACAATGAGCAGTTCTTC. This sequence encodes CASSQNVAGGNNEQFF.